Listed below are T cell receptor beta chains from one sample, sequenced in a study of blood T cell repertoires in COVID-19. Assay: immunoSEQ multiplex PCR; the TCRdb copy retains only in-frame clones and omits some. The top ten hold 1.5% to 2% of the sample, which has 250,000 to 400,000 clones, around 85% seen once. Sequences were obtained from PBMCs or T cells enriched from blood (not recorded which). The receptors derive from a woman aged 30 to 39 who had been exposed to COVID-19. Each CDR3 is given with its conserved first and last residue. D genes are given only for firm matches. Rows may omit the clone size; those that give it use once, few, many or a size class.

TGTGCCAGCAGCTCCTCCTGGGAGTTGAACACTGAAGCTTTCTTT	CASSSSWELNTEAFF	TRBV7-2	NA	NA	TRBJ1-1
TGTGCCACGGAGGGAGGCACCCGCCGTAATAATGGCTACACCTTC	CATEGGTRRNNGYTF	TRBV24-1	NA	NA	TRBJ1-2
TGTGCCAGCAGCCACAGGGGAATTGGCGAGCAGTACTTC	CASSHRGIGEQYF	TRBV6-5	NA	TRBD1	TRBJ2-7
TGTGCCAGCAGGTTTGACAGGGTGGAGGGCTACACCTTC	CASRFDRVEGYTF	TRBV5-6	NA	TRBD1	TRBJ1-2
TGTGCCAGCAGCGTAGGAGCGAATGAGCAGTTCTTC	CASSVGANEQFF	TRBV9	NA	NA	TRBJ2-1
TGCGCCAGCAGCTTGGATTCGGGAATCGAGCAGTACTTC	CASSLDSGIEQYF	TRBV5-1	NA	NA	TRBJ2-7
TGTGCCAGCTCACCACAGCAGGGGGACTACGAGCAGTACTTC	CASSPQQGDYEQYF	TRBV18	once	TRBD1	TRBJ2-7
TGCGCCAGCAGCTTGGGAGGGCGAACAGATGGCTACACCTTC	CASSLGGRTDGYTF	TRBV5-1	NA	NA	TRBJ1-2
TGTGCCAGCACCCCTCTCGGGGAATCCTATAATTCACCCCTCCACTTT	CASTPLGESYNSPLHF	TRBV7-2	NA	NA	TRBJ1-6
TGTGCCAGCAATATCCGGGACAGGCCCTACAATGAGCAGTTCTTC	CASNIRDRPYNEQFF	TRBV5-6	NA	TRBD1	TRBJ2-1
TGTGCCAGCAGCTTAACGCCTGACATGACAGATACGCAGTATTTT	CASSLTPDMTDTQYF	TRBV7-3	few	NA	TRBJ2-3
TGCGCCAGCAGCTTGGCCGGTAGGGGTGAGCAGTTCTTC	CASSLAGRGEQFF	TRBV5-1	NA	NA	TRBJ2-1
TGTGCCAGCAGTTACAGTTTTTCAGGGGTCGGTGGCTACACCTTC	CASSYSFSGVGGYTF	TRBV6-5	NA	NA	TRBJ1-2
TGTGCCACCACCCCGCACTGGAGCAATCAGCCCCAGCATTTT	CATTPHWSNQPQHF	TRBV15	NA	NA	TRBJ1-5
TGTGCCAGCCTGGACAGGGGGGCTAATGAAAAACTGTTTTTT	CASLDRGANEKLFF	TRBV6-5	NA	TRBD1	TRBJ1-4
TGCAGCGTCACAGGGTCTGGAAACACCATATATTTT	CSVTGSGNTIYF	TRBV29-1	NA	NA	TRBJ1-3
TGTGCCAGCAGCTTGGAGCTGCGGGATCCCGGGGAGCTGTTTTTT	CASSLELRDPGELFF	TRBV5-4	NA	NA	TRBJ2-2
TGCGCCAGCAGCCGCAGCGGTGGCACAGATACGCAGTATTTT	CASSRSGGTDTQYF	TRBV4-3	NA	NA	TRBJ2-3